This T cell receptor beta chain was captured by sequencing in a study of blood T cells in healthy people across ages. Study-wide results and caveats: PBMCs that were unsorted prevented a conclusive naive versus antigen-experienced comparison. Diversity estimates from one million T cells were considered underestimates.

Primers used in a second PCR of roughly 7 to 11 cycles were a sample-barcoded 5' primer and a J-beta primer mix. TCRdb re-called the 5' RACE reads with MiXCR, one entry per CDR3 protein. The sample lists roughly 800,000 distinct CDR3 sequences, about three fifths occurring once. This CDR3 has 15 amino acids. Germline CDR1 SGHRS, CDR2 YFSETQ. Trimming took off 4 bases at V and 5 bases at J, with 17 bases between the two ends. With respect to this clonotype: The antigen remains undetermined.

The V and J genes are TRBV5-1 and TRBJ2-3; possible D gene TRBD2, 6 bases. The source is a man aged 25 to 40 in good health. Sequencing used blood. The CDR3 region is CASSVFGRRGDTQYF. The CDR3 bases are TGCGCCAGCAGCGTATTCGGGAGACGAGGAGATACGCAGTATTTT. Drawing the rest from reference TRBV5-1 and TRBJ2-3, the complete variable domain is KAGVTQTPRYLIKTRGQQVTLSCSPISGHRSVSWYQQTPGQGLQFLFEYFSETQRNKGNFPGRFSGRQFSNSRSEMNVSTLELGDSALYLCASSVFGRRGDTQYFGPGTRLTVL.